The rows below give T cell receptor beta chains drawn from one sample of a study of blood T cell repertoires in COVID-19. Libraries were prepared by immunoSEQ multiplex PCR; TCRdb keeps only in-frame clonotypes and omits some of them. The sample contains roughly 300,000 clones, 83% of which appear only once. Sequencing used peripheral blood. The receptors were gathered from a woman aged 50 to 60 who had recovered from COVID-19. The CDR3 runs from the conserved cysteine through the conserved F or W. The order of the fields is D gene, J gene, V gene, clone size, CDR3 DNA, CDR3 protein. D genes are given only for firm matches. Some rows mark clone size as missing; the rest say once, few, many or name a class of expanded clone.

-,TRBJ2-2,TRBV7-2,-,TGTGCCAGCAGCTTACAAGGGGTCCCTACCGGGGAGCTGTTTTTT,CASSLQGVPTGELFF
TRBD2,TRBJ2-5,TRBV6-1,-,TGTGCCAGCAGTGGTAGCGGGGGGGCCAGGAGCGAGACCCAGTACTTC,CASSGSGGARSETQYF
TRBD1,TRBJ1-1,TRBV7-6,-,TGTGCCAGCAGCTTAGTAGGGACAGGGGACACTGAAGCTTTCTTT,CASSLVGTGDTEAFF
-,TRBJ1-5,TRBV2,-,TGTGCCAGCAGTGGACAGGTATATAGCAATCAGCCCCAGCATTTT,CASSGQVYSNQPQHF
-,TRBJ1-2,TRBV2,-,TGTGCCAGCAGACAGGCCAACTATGGCTACACCTTC,CASRQANYGYTF
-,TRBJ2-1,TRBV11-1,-,TGTGCCAGCAGCCCGTATACGGTAGAGCAGTTCTTC,CASSPYTVEQFF
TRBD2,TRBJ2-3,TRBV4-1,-,TGCGCCAGCAGCCAAGATTTAGCGGGAGCCTTAGTTACGCAGTATTTT,CASSQDLAGALVTQYF
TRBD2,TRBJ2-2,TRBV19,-,TGTGCCAGTAGTTTAGCGGGAGGGCCCTCTCCCGGGGAGCTGTTTTTT,CASSLAGGPSPGELFF
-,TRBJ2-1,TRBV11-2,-,TGTGCCAGCAGCTCCTTGAGCTCCTACAATGAGCAGTTCTTC,CASSSLSSYNEQFF
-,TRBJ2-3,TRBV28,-,TGTGCCAGCAGCTCTAGACTAGTAGCATCAGATACGCAGTATTTT,CASSSRLVASDTQYF
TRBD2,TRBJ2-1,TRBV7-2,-,TGTGCCAGCAGCTTGTCTAGACTAGCGGGGAGGTCCTACAATGAGCAGTTCTTC,CASSLSRLAGRSYNEQFF
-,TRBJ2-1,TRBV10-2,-,TGCGCCAGCAGTGATAGCCCCTGGGATGAGCAGTTCTTC,CASSDSPWDEQFF
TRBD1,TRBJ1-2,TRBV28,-,TGTGCCAGCAGTCCAGGACAGGGGACTTTCTATGGCTACACCTTC,CASSPGQGTFYGYTF
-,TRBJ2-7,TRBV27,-,TGTGCCAGCAGTTTTGGTCCGCAGTCCTACGAGCAGTACTTC,CASSFGPQSYEQYF
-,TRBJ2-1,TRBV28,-,TGTGCCAGCAGTTTACTGGGGCCGAATGAGCAGTTCTTC,CASSLLGPNEQFF
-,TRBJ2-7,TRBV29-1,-,TGCAGCGCTAAAGGACAGACATGGGGCGAGCAGTACTTC,CSAKGQTWGEQYF
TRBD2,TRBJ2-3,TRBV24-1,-,TGTGCCACCAGACCGACTGGACTAGCGGGAGCCCTAGATACGCAGTATTTT,CATRPTGLAGALDTQYF
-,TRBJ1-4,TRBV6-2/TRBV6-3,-,TGTGCCAGCAGCCAGACTTCCCCCGGCAGCTCTAATGAAAAACTGTTTTTT,CASSQTSPGSSNEKLFF
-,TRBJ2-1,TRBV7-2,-,TGTGCCAGCAGCCCACGGGGATCCGACCGAAGGGAGCAGTTCTTC,CASSPRGSDRREQFF
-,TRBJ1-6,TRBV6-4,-,TGTGCCAGCAGTGACCTTCCATCGCCTTTCACTGGTGATTCACCCCTCCACTTT,CASSDLPSPFTGDSPLHF
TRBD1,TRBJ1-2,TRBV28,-,TGTGCCAGCAGTTTACTGGGGACAGGGCAAGCCTATGGCTACACCTTC,CASSLLGTGQAYGYTF
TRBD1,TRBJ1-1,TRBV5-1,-,TGCGCCAGCAGCTTGGCCACAGGGGTGAACACTGAAGCTTTCTTT,CASSLATGVNTEAFF
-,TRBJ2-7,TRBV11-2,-,TGTGCCAGCAGCTTAGAGCCCGCGTACGAGCAGTACTTC,CASSLEPAYEQYF
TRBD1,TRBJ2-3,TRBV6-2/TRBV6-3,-,TGTGCCAGCAGTCCCCTTGGGGACAGGGGGAGGTATACGCAGTATTTT,CASSPLGDRGRYTQYF
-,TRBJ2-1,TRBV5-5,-,TGTGCCAGCAGCTCCGGACTGATCCTCTCCTACAATGAGCAGTTCTTC,CASSSGLILSYNEQFF
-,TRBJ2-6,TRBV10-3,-,TGTGCCACCAAGAGGGAAGTGGACTCTGGGGCCAACGTCCTGACTTTC,CATKREVDSGANVLTF
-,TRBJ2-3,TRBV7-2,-,TGTGCCAGCAGCCCTGAATATAGCGGAGGGGGCCTAGATACGCAGTATTTT,CASSPEYSGGGLDTQYF
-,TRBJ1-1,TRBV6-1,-,TGTGCCAGCAGTGAAGAAAGGGGGTGGACTGAAGCTTTCTTT,CASSEERGWTEAFF
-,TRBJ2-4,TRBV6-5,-,TGTGCCAGCAGCGCGGGCCCTTCTGGACGGAACATTCAGTACTTC,CASSAGPSGRNIQYF
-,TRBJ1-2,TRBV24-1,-,TGTGCCACCAGTCCCGGGACACCTAGAAACGGAGGCTACACCTTC,CATSPGTPRNGGYTF
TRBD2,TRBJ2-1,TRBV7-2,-,TGTGCCAGCAGCACTAGGACTAGCGGGATCGATGAGCAGTTCTTC,CASSTRTSGIDEQFF
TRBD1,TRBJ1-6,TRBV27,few,TGTGCCAGCAGTCCCGACAGGGTTAATTCACCCCTCCACTTT,CASSPDRVNSPLHF
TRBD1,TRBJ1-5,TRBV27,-,TGTGCCAGCACCCCGAATCGGGACAGGGCTAATCAGCCCCAGCATTTT,CASTPNRDRANQPQHF
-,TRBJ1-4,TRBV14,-,TGTGCCAGCAGCCAAGATCTGGGAGGGACTAATGAAAAACTGTTTTTT,CASSQDLGGTNEKLFF
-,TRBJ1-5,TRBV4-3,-,TGCGCCAGCAGCCAAGATCTGGACTCTAGTCAGCCCCAGCATTTT,CASSQDLDSSQPQHF
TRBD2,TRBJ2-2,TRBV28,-,TGTGCCAGCAGACCGTGGACTAGCGGGGGAACCGGGGAGCTGTTTTTT,CASRPWTSGGTGELFF
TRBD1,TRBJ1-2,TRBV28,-,TGTGCCAGCAGTCAACCGGGACAGAACTATGGCTACACCTTC,CASSQPGQNYGYTF
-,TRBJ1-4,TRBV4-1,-,TGCGCCAGCAGCCAAGATACAGGCGAATTTGAAAAACTGTTTTTT,CASSQDTGEFEKLFF
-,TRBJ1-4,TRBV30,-,TGTGCCTGGAGTCCGGGTTATGGGGAAAAACTGTTTTTT,CAWSPGYGEKLFF
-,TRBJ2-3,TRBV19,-,TGTGCCAGTAGTATAACGAGGGTGGTGGGGATCACAGATACGCAGTATTTT,CASSITRVVGITDTQYF
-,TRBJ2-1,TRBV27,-,TGTGCCAGCAGTTTACGGGGAATCTCCTACAATGAGCAGTTCTTC,CASSLRGISYNEQFF
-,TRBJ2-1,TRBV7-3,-,TGTGCCAGCGGTTCGAGGGACAATGAGCAGTTCTTC,CASGSRDNEQFF
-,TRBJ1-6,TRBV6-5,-,TGTGCCAGCAGTTATGGCAGGGGTGATAGCTCACCCCTCCACTTT,CASSYGRGDSSPLHF
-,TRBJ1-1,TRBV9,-,TGTGCCAGCAGCGTACAGGGGAACACTGAAGCTTTCTTT,CASSVQGNTEAFF
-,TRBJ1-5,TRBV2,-,TGTGCCAGCATAGGTACCCAGGGGCCCAATCAGCCCCAGCATTTT,CASIGTQGPNQPQHF
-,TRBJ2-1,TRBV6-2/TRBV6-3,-,TGTGCCAGCAGTTACTCTAAGCTTAATGAGCAGTTCTTC,CASSYSKLNEQFF